These 23 T cell receptor beta chains originate from one sample sequenced in a study of human T cells and chemical hapten exposure. As for time point: patch test 2, 6 weeks after DPC sensitization. Sample treatment: therapeutic diphenylcyclopropenone sensitization with weekly scalp DPC. TCRdb reprocessed the RACE reads with MiXCR, giving one entry per CDR3 protein. The sample shows more than 110,000 distinct CDR3 sequences, 10% to 15% of them seen only once. The sequenced sample was whole blood, obtained in connection with sensitization to the hapten diphenylcyclopropenone (DPC). The receptor source for this set is a woman aged 50 to 60 with alopecia areata. Some clones in this sample may be carry-over from other donors' samples.

The genes are TRBV11-2 and TRBJ1-3, with D hard to call. The CDR3 sequence is 13 residues long. Per the germline V gene, CDR1 is SGHAT and CDR2 is FQNNGV. V lost 3 bases to trimming and J lost 5 bases, with 8 bases between them. The CDR3 loop is CASSFQERNTIYF. The CDR3 coding sequence is TGTGCCAGCAGCTTTCAGGAGCGAAACACCATATATTTT. Supplemented by reference TRBV11-2 and TRBJ1-3, the full variable domain reads EAGVAQSPRYKIIEKRQSVAFWCNPISGHATLYWYQQILGQGPKLLIQFQNNGVVDDSQLPKDRFSAERLKGVDSTLKIQPAKLEDSAVYLCASSFQERNTIYFGEGSWLTVV.

This clonotype has only a few counts. The chain is built from TRBV29-1 and TRBJ2-3; a weak D match, TRBD2 (5 bases). Between the trimmed V and J ends, which lost 0 bases and 0 bases, there was a span of 16 bases. Germline CDR1 and CDR2: SQVTM and ANQGSEA. The CDR3 is made up of 17 amino acids. CDR3 coding DNA: TGCAGCGTTGAAGATTGGGTCCGGCCGGGGAGCACAGATACGCAGTATTTT. This codes for CSVEDWVRPGSTDTQYF.

The rearrangement links TRBV10-2 to TRBJ1-1; D is perhaps TRBD1 (5 bases). The ends were cut back, 6 bases at V and 4 bases at J, with 12 bases in the middle. Germline-derived CDR1 and CDR2 are WSHSY and SAAADI. This CDR3 region has 13 residues. The CDR3 spells CASRQGRGTEAFF. The CDR3, as DNA: TGCGCCAGCAGGCAGGGAAGAGGCACTGAAGCTTTCTTT.

The chain links TRBV12-3 or TRBV12-4 to TRBJ2-7; D is uncertain. CDR3 size: 14 residues. Trimming stripped 5 bases from V and 7 bases from J, with 18 bases between. CDR3 amino acids: CASSPGRSGREQYF. For the CDR3, the DNA is TGTGCCAGCAGTCCTGGTCGGTCGGGTCGGGAGCAGTACTTC.

The J gene is TRBJ1-1, the V gene TRBV6-1; the match to TRBD1 covers 7 bases. Trimming removed 7 bases from V and 0 bases from J; junction bases left unmatched: 5. The CDR3 consists of 14 residues. Germline V gene lookup returns CDR1 MNHNS and CDR2 SASEGT. The CDR3, as DNA: TGTGCCAGCATTTGGGGACAGATGAACACTGAAGCTTTCTTT. Protein sequence: CASIWGQMNTEAFF.

This clonotype showed up many times. The CDR3 bases are TGCGCCAGCAGCCCCGGACAGGGGGCGCGGGGCTACACCTTC. Its protein is CASSPGQGARGYTF. This chain joins TRBV5-1 and TRBJ1-2, with 11 nucleotides matching TRBD1. With V trimmed by 4 bases and J by 8 bases, 7 bases remained unmatched. Looked up from germline, CDR1 is SGHRS and CDR2 is YFSETQ. CDR3 size: 14 residues. The whole variable domain, filled in from reference TRBV5-1 and TRBJ1-2, reads KAGVTQTPRYLIKTRGQQVTLSCSPISGHRSVSWYQQTPGQGLQFLFEYFSETQRNKGNFPGRFSGRQFSNSRSEMNVSTLELGDSALYLCASSPGQGARGYTFGSGTRLTVV.

This clonotype turned up a few times. V gene TRBV29-1 combines with J gene TRBJ1-4; D not certain. CDR1 is SQVTM, CDR2 ANQGSEA, per germline. V lost 7 bases and J 5 bases, leaving 11 bases between the germline ends. This CDR3 is 12 amino acids long. CDR3 sequence: CSAQRANEKLFF. CDR3 bases: TGCAGCGCCCAGAGGGCAAATGAAAAACTGTTTTTT.

In this sample, this clonotype turned up a few times. The chain couples TRBV28 to TRBJ2-7, with D tentatively TRBD2 (5 bases). This CDR3 region has 14 residues. Germline V gives CDR1 MDHEN, CDR2 SYDVKM. Trimming removed 2 bases from V and 2 bases from J, with 10 bases in between. In DNA, the CDR3 is TGTGCCAGCAGTTTAACGACTATTCCCTACGAGCAGTACTTC. It translates to CASSLTTIPYEQYF.

The chain uses TRBV7-9 and TRBJ1-4; D is unresolved. The CDR3 length is 14 residues. Trimming took 5 bases from V and 3 from J, leaving 10 bases between them. Germline V gives CDR1 SEHNR, CDR2 FQNEAQ (reference sequence). This CDR3 reads CASSRGLSNEKLFF. CDR3 coding DNA: TGTGCCAGCAGCCGAGGGCTCTCTAATGAAAAACTGTTTTTT.

V gene TRBV20-1 combines with J gene TRBJ2-3, with 10 bases matching TRBD2. Germline V lookup: CDR1 DFQATT, CDR2 SNEGSKA (reference sequence). This CDR3 contains 17 residues. With V trimmed by 0 bases and J by 2 bases, 8 bases remained unmatched. The CDR3 sequence is CSARDPRTSGTTDTQYF. CDR3 sequence (DNA): TGCAGTGCTAGAGATCCGAGAACTAGCGGGACCACAGATACGCAGTATTTT.

This clonotype was detected a few times. This rearrangement joins TRBV7-2 to TRBJ2-7, with D perhaps matching TRBD2 (6 bases). The V end was cut by 3 bases, the J end by 3 bases, with 18 bases between. The germline V gene has CDR1 SGHTA and CDR2 FQGNSA. This CDR3 is built from 16 residues. The CDR3 DNA sequence: TGTGCCAGCAGCTTCCGGCCCACCCTGGGAGGCTACGAGCAGTACTTC. Protein sequence: CASSFRPTLGGYEQYF.

V is TRBV25-1 and J is TRBJ2-6; D unresolved. Trimming stripped 8 bases from V and 4 bases from J, with 9 bases between. Germline-derived CDR1 and CDR2 are MGHDK and SYGVNS. The length of the CDR3 is 13 residues. CDR3 loop: CASRQVGANVLTF. The DNA of the CDR3 is TGTGCCAGCCGGCAGGTCGGGGCCAACGTCCTGACTTTC.

This clonotype was observed at least ten times. The chain links TRBV9 to TRBJ2-1; 8 bases are shared with TRBD2. Germline CDR1 SGDLS, CDR2 YYNGEE. CDR3 length: 15 amino acids. Unmatched junction bases numbered 7, after V lost 4 bases and J lost 4 bases. The CDR3 coding sequence is TGTGCCAGCAGCTCCCGGCTAGCGGGTTACAATGAGCAGTTCTTC. Translated, it gives CASSSRLAGYNEQFF.

This clonotype was seen a few times. The chain employs TRBV6-2 or TRBV6-3 and TRBJ2-5; D remains ambiguous. The CDR3 has 13 residues. V was clipped by 2 bases and J by 1 base, with 5 bases between them. Germline CDR1 is MNHEY and CDR2 is SVGEGT. The CDR3 spells CASSYHTQETQYF. The CDR3 nucleotides are TGTGCCAGCAGTTACCACACCCAAGAGACCCAGTACTTC.

This clonotype was counted only a few times. This chain joins TRBV7-8 and TRBJ2-1; D tentatively reads TRBD1 or TRBD2 (5 bases each). With 5 bases removed from V and 9 bases from J, the gap between germline ends came to 17 bases. This CDR3 has 14 residues. Per the germline V gene, CDR1 is SGHVS and CDR2 is FQNEAQ. The chain's CDR3 is CASSPTRGPGEQFF. CDR3 coding DNA: TGTGCCAGCAGCCCCACTAGGGGCCCGGGTGAGCAGTTCTTC.

This clonotype was counted a few times. The chain links TRBV6-6 to TRBJ2-5; D gene uncertain. Trimming cost V 7 bases and J 5 bases, with 11 bases left between them. Germline V lookup: CDR1 MNHNY, CDR2 SVGAGI (reference sequence). This CDR3 has 12 residues. The DNA of the CDR3 is TGTGCCAGCACCCCCGTAGGGGAGACCCAGTACTTC. This sequence encodes CASTPVGETQYF.

The chain recombines TRBV6-2 or TRBV6-3 with TRBJ2-3, with TRBD2 matching over 8 bases. CDR3 length: 18 amino acids. The germline gives CDR1 MNHEY, CDR2 SVGEGT. The V gene end was trimmed by 6 bases and the J gene end by 0 bases; junction bases not matched to a gene: 14. The CDR3 nucleotides are TGTGCCAGCAGCGCCACTAGCGGTTCGGCTCGGAGCACAGATACGCAGTATTTT. This translates into CASSATSGSARSTDTQYF.

The chain recombines TRBV20-1 with TRBJ2-1, with 10 bases aligning to TRBD2. The V and J ends lost 3 bases and 8 bases, in that order; junction bases with no gene match: 13. The CDR3 spans 16 residues. Germline-derived CDR1 and CDR2 are DFQATT and SNEGSKA (reference sequence). Written as DNA, the CDR3 is TGCAGTGCTAGTGGAGGGAGCGGGAGGGCCGCTGATGAGCAGTTCTTC. Its protein is CSASGGSGRAADEQFF.

Notes on this clonotype: One junction end does not reproduce the germline sequence, and a read error may be involved. The chain has TRBV29-1 and TRBJ1-4; the match to TRBD1 covers 7 bases. CDR1 is SQVTM and CDR2 is ANQGSEA in the germline V gene. This CDR3 has 13 residues. CDR3 amino acids: CSVVFTGVEKLFF. CDR3 sequence (DNA): TGCAGTGTTGTCTTTACAGGGGTAGAAAAACTGTTTTTT.

The chain recombines TRBV6-5 with TRBJ2-5; 7 bases map to TRBD2. The ends lost 7 bases at V and 6 bases at J; junction bases unmatched: 11. The CDR3 runs to 14 residues. Germline V CDR1 and CDR2: MNHEY, SVGAGI. For the CDR3, the DNA is TGTGCCAGCACCCCTCGCGGGGGAATCCAGACCCAGTACTTC. Translation gives CASTPRGGIQTQYF.

This clonotype was detected a few times. This sequence joins TRBV5-1 and TRBJ1-4; TRBD1 is a possible D gene (5 bases). Trimming took 1 base from V and 5 from J, leaving 12 bases between them. CDR1 SGHRS and CDR2 YFSETQ come from the germline V gene. The CDR3 has 15 residues. As DNA, the CDR3 is TGCGCCAGCAGCTTGATAGGGGAAAGAAATGAAAAACTGTTTTTT. It yields the protein CASSLIGERNEKLFF.

This clonotype was recorded at least ten times. This sequence joins TRBV3-1 and TRBJ2-5; 8 nucleotides line up with TRBD1. The V gene end was trimmed by 1 base and the J gene end by 4 bases; junction bases not matched to a gene: 5. Germline CDR1 reads LGHDT; CDR2 reads YNNKEL (reference sequence). The CDR3 is 15 amino acids. CDR3 DNA sequence: TGTGCCAGCAGCCAAGCCAGGGGGCAACGAGAGACCCAGTACTTC. Amino acid sequence: CASSQARGQRETQYF.

The chain is built from TRBV5-4 and TRBJ2-7, with 9 nucleotides matching TRBD2. The germline gives CDR1 SGHNT, CDR2 YYREEE (reference sequence). This CDR3 region has 12 residues. Unmatched junction bases numbered 6, after V lost 6 bases and J lost 8 bases. Here the CDR3 reads CASTPSGGKQYF. Here the CDR3 DNA reads TGTGCCAGCACCCCAAGCGGGGGGAAGCAGTACTTC.